Given below is one T cell receptor (beta chain) in context. This specimen belongs to a study of T cell clones after liver transplantation. Germline V gives CDR1 LGHNA, CDR2 YNFKEQ. The V end was cut by 1 base, the J end by 2 bases, with 6 bases between. The length of the CDR3 is 13 residues. Unstimulated PBMCs were sorted into CD3+CD4+ and CD3+CD8+ populations. Data came from immunoSEQ multiplex PCR; TCRdb stores just in-frame clones and leaves some out. This table has 25,000 to 35,000 clones, about 95% appearing once. The origin of this receptor is a human patient who received a liver transplant. Some T cells could come from the graft donor. The J gene is TRBJ2-7, the V gene TRBV4-2, with unresolved D. Sequencing was performed on CD8+ T cells from blood, taken 12 months after liver transplant. The CDR3 DNA reads TGTGCCAGCAGCCAAGGCGAGACCTACGAGCAGTACTTC. Translated, it gives CASSQGETYEQYF.